This T cell receptor beta chain came from a study of Ad26.COV2.S vaccination and SARS-CoV-2 variants. Treatment of the sample: some 19 received Ad26.COV2.S at low or high dose, single or two shots; about 5 received placebo; per-sample allocation not given. Each sample was drawn 63 days after the first injection (of vaccine or placebo). Clones were sequenced by immunoSEQ multiplex PCR, and TCRdb holds only the in-frame ones, with some missing. The data contain 300,000 to 400,000 clones, 70% to 90% of them seen just once; the ten biggest clones take up roughly 3.3%. Study-level findings and limits: Vaccine and placebo recipients had similar non-spike TCR breadth.

A note on this clone: Its antigen is currently unknown.

Trimming shortened V by 0 bases and J by 1 base, and 11 bases separated the two germline ends. The germline CDR1 and CDR2 sequences are SGHTA and FQGNSA. There are 16 residues in the CDR3. This receptor was taken from a person between 18 and 60 years old who received the Ad26.COV2.S COVID-19 vaccine or a placebo. This specimen consisted of peripheral blood, obtained in a trial of Ad26.COV2.S vaccine versus placebo. The chain carries TRBV7-2 and TRBJ2-3; D not certain. This chain's CDR3 is CASSLARTGGTDTQYF. The DNA for the CDR3 is TGTGCCAGCAGCTTAGCGCGCACGGGTGGCACAGATACGCAGTATTTT. Looking up the rest from reference TRBV7-2 and TRBJ2-3 gives the full variable domain: GAGVSQSPSNKVTEKGKDVELRCDPISGHTALYWYRQSLGQGLEFLIYFQGNSAPDKSGLPSDRFSAERTGGSVSTLTIQRTQQEDSAVYLCASSLARTGGTDTQYFGPGTRLTVL.